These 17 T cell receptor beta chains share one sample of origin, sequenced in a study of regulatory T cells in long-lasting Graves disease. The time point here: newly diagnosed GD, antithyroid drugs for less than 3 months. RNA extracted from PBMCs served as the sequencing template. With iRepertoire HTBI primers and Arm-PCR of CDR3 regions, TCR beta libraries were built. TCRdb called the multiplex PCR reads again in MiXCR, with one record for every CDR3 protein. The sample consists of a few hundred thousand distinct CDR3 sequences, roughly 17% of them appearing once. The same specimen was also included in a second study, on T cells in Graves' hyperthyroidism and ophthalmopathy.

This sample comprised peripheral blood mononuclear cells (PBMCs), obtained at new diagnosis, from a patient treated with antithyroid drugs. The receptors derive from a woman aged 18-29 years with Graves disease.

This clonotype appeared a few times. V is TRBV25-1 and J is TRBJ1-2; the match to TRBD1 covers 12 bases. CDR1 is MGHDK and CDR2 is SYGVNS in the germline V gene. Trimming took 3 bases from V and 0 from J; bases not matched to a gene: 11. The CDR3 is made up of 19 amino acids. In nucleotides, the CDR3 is TGTGCCAGCAGTGAGTGGGCCTTCAGGGACAGGGGGCCTAACTATGGCTACACCTTC. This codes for CASSEWAFRDRGPNYGYTF.

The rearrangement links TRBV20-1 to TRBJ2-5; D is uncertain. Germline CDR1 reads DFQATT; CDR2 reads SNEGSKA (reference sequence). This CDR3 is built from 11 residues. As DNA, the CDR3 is TGCAGCCAACTACCCCAAGAGACCCAGTACTTC. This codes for CSQLPQETQYF.

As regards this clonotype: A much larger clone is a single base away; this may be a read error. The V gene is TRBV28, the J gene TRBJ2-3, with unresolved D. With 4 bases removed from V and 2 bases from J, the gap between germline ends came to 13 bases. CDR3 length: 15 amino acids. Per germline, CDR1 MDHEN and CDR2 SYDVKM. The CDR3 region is CASSSALTSTDTQYF. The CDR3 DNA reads TGTGCCAGCAGTTCAGCCCTTACTTCCACAGATACGCAGTATTTT.

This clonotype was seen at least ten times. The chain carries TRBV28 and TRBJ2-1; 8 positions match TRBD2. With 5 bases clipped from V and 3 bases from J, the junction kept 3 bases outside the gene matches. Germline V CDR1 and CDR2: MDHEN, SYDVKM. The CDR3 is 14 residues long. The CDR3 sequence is CASSTAGGYNEQFF. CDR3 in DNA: TGTGCCAGCAGTACGGCGGGGGGCTACAATGAGCAGTTCTTC.

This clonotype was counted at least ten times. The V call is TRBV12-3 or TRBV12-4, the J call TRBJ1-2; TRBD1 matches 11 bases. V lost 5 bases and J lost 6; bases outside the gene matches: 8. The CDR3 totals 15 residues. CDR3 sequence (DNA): TGTGCCAGCAGTCCGGCCGGGACAGGGGGGGATGGCTACACCTTC. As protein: CASSPAGTGGDGYTF.

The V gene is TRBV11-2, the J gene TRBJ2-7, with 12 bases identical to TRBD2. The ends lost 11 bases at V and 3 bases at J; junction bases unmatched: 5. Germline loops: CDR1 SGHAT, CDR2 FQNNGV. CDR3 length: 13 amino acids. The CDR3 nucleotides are TGTGCCGTACTAGCGGGAGGACGCTACGAGCAGTACTTC. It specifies CAVLAGGRYEQYF. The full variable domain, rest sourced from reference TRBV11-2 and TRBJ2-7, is EAGVAQSPRYKIIEKRQSVAFWCNPISGHATLYWYQQILGQGPKLLIQFQNNGVVDDSQLPKDRFSAERLKGVDSTLKIQPAKLEDSAVYLCAVLAGGRYEQYFGPGTRLTVT.

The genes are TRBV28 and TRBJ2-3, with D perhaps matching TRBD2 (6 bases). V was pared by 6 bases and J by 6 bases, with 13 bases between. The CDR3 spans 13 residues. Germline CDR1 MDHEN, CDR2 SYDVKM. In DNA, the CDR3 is TGTGCCAGCAGCTCTCCGGGGGTCGATACGCAGTATTTT. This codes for CASSSPGVDTQYF.

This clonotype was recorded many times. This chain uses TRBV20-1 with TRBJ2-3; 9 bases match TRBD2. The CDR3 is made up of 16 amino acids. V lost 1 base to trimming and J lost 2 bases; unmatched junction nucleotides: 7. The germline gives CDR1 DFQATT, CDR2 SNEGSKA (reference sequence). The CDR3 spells CSARVSLAGNTDTQYF. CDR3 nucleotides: TGCAGTGCTAGAGTTAGCCTAGCGGGAAACACAGATACGCAGTATTTT.

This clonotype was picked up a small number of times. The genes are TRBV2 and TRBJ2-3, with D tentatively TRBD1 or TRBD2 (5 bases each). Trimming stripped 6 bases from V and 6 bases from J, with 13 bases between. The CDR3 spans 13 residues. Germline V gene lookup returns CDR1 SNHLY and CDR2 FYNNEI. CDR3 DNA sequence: TGTGCCAGCAGGGGCCCAGGGACGGATACGCAGTATTTT. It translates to CASRGPGTDTQYF.

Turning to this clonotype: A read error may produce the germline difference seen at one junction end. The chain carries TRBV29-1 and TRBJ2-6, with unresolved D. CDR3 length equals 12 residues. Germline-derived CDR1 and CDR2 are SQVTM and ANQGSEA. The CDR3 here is CSVRSGVNVLTF. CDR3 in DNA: TGCAGCGTTCGGTCTGGGGTCAACGTCCTGACTTTC.

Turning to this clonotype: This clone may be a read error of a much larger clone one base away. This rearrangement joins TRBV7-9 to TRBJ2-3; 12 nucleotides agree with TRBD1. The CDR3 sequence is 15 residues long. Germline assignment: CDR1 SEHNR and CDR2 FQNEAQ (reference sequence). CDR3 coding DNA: TGTGCCAGCAGCGGCGGGACAGGGGGCTTGGATAAGCAGTATTTT. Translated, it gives CASSGGTGGLDKQYF.

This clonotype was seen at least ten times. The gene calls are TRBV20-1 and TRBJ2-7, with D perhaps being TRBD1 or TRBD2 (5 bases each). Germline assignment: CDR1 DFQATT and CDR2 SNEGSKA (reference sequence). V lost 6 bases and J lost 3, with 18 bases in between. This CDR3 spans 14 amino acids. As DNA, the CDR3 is TGCAGTGCGGCCCGGGACGGACAAAGCTACGAGCAGTACTTC. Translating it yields CSAARDGQSYEQYF.

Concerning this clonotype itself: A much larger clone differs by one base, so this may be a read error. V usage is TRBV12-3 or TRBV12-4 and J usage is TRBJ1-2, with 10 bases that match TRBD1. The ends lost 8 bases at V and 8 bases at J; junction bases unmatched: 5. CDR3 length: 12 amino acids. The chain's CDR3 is CASGGTGEGYTF. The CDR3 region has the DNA TGTGCCAGCGGGGGGACAGGGGAAGGCTACACCTTC.

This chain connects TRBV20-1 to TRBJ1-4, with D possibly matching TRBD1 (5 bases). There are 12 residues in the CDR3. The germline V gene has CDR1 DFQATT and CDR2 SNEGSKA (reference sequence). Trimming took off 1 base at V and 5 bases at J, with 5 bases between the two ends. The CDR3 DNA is TGCAGTGCTAGAGGACAGAATGAAAAACTGTTTTTT. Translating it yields CSARGQNEKLFF.

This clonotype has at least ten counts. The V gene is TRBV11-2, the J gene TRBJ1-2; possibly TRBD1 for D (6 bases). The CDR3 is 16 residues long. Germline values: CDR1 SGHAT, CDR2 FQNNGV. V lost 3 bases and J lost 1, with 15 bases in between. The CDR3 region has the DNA TGTGCCAGCAGCTTTTTGGGTCGGGGGCGTAACTATGGCTACACCTTC. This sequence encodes CASSFLGRGRNYGYTF. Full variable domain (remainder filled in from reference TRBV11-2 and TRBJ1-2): EAGVAQSPRYKIIEKRQSVAFWCNPISGHATLYWYQQILGQGPKLLIQFQNNGVVDDSQLPKDRFSAERLKGVDSTLKIQPAKLEDSAVYLCASSFLGRGRNYGYTFGSGTRLTVV.

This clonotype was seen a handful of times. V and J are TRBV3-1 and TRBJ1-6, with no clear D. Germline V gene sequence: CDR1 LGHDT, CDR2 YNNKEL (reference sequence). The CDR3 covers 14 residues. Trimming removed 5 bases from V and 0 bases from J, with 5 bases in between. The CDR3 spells CASSASSYNSPLHF. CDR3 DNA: TGTGCCAGCAGCGCTAGCTCCTATAATTCACCCCTCCACTTT.

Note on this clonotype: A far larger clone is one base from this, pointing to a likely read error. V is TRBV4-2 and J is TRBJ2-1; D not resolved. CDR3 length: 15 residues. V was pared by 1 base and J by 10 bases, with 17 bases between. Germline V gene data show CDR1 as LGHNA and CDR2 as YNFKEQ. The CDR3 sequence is CASSQGTSDTDEQFF. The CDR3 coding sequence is TGTGCCAGCAGCCAAGGCACAAGTGACACGGACGAGCAGTTCTTC.